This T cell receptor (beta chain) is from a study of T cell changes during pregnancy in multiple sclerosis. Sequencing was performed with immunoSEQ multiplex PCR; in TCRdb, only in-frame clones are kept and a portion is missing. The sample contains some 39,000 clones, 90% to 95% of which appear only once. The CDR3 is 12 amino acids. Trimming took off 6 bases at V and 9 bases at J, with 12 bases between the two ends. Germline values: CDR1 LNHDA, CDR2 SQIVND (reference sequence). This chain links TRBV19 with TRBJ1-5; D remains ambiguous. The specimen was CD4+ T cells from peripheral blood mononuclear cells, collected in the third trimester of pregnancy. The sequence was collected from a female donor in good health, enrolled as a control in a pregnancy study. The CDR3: CASSPEVGPQHF. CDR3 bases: TGTGCCAGTAGCCCCGAGGTTGGGCCCCAGCATTTT.